The 18 T cell receptor beta chains given below trace back to one sample, sequenced in a study of cytomegalovirus exposure and HLA in healthy donors. Primers for the PCR totalled 60 Vbeta and 13 Jbeta. Sequenced by immunoSEQ multiplex PCR; TCRdb stores in-frame clones only, minus some. This listing includes about 200,000 clones. What was sequenced was PBMCs. The receptors were sampled from a boy aged 5-17 years in good health and CMV-seronegative.

The chain has TRBV6-1 and TRBJ2-7; 10 nucleotides match TRBD1. Germline V CDR1 and CDR2: MNHNS, SASEGT. The CDR3 sequence is 15 residues long. V dropped 6 bases and J dropped 2; count of bases not matched to a gene: 7. CDR3: CASSLRTGGPYEQYF. CDR3 nucleotide sequence: TGTGCCAGCAGCCTGCGGACAGGGGGACCCTACGAGCAGTACTTC.

The V gene is TRBV7-8, the J gene TRBJ2-2, with 8 bases matching TRBD2. Germline V lookup: CDR1 SGHVS, CDR2 FQNEAQ. J was trimmed by 4 bases and V by 2 bases; bases with no gene match: 9. The CDR3 is made up of 17 amino acids. Here the CDR3 reads CASSLREGSRLTGELFF. The CDR3 DNA is TGTGCCAGCAGCTTACGGGAGGGTAGCCGACTCACCGGGGAGCTGTTTTTT.

The rearrangement uses TRBV30 and TRBJ1-5; no reliable D call. The CDR3 is 12 residues long. V lost 4 bases, J lost 4 bases, and 8 bases lay in between. Per the germline V gene, CDR1 is GTSNPN and CDR2 is SVGIG (reference sequence). This chain's CDR3 is CAWKGVNQPQHF. CDR3 nucleotide sequence: TGTGCCTGGAAGGGAGTTAATCAGCCCCAGCATTTT.

The V gene is TRBV13, the J gene TRBJ2-3, with 11 bases aligning to TRBD2. Per germline, CDR1 PRHDT and CDR2 FYEKMQ (reference sequence). The V gene end was trimmed by 4 bases and the J gene end by 4 bases; junction bases not matched to a gene: 4. The CDR3 runs 15 residues. For the CDR3, the DNA is TGTGCCAGCAGCTCACTAGCGGGGGACCCAGATACGCAGTATTTT. The encoded protein is CASSSLAGDPDTQYF.

The genes are TRBV2 and TRBJ1-1; perhaps TRBD1 as D (5 bases). The CDR3 has 13 residues. The germline CDR1 and CDR2 sequences are SNHLY and FYNNEI. With 8 bases removed from V and 0 bases from J, the gap between germline ends came to 10 bases. The CDR3 nucleotides read TGTGCCAGCGGGCGACAGTTGAACACTGAAGCTTTCTTT. This sequence encodes CASGRQLNTEAFF.

The chain recombines TRBV7-9 with TRBJ1-2; D unresolved. The CDR3 loop spans 19 amino acids. The germline V gene encodes CDR1 SEHNR and CDR2 FQNEAQ (reference sequence). V gave up 4 bases and J gave up 1 base, with 25 bases separating them. The CDR3 reads CASSSPRRAPEGSNYGYTF. The CDR3 DNA reads as TGTGCCAGCAGCTCTCCCAGGAGGGCCCCTGAAGGAAGTAACTATGGCTACACCTTC.

This chain links TRBV5-1 with TRBJ1-4; D remains ambiguous. Trimming left V 4 bases short and J 0 bases short, with 10 bases between. There are 15 residues in the CDR3. CDR1 is SGHRS and CDR2 is YFSETQ in the germline V gene. The CDR3 protein is CASSRGQATNEKLFF. CDR3 nucleotide sequence: TGCGCCAGCAGCCGCGGGCAGGCAACTAATGAAAAACTGTTTTTT.

The chain employs TRBV6-5 and TRBJ1-2, with D tentatively TRBD1 (5 bases). V lost 11 bases and J 5 bases, leaving 15 bases between the germline ends. Looked up from germline, CDR1 is MNHEY and CDR2 is SVGAGI. CDR3 size: 12 residues. The chain's CDR3 is CAAGGIGYGYTF. The CDR3 DNA is TGTGCCGCCGGGGGAATCGGGTATGGCTACACCTTC.

The chain employs TRBV30 and TRBJ2-5; 9 bases line up with TRBD1. With 5 bases clipped from V and 5 bases from J, the junction kept 9 bases outside the gene matches. This CDR3 comprises 14 residues. Per the germline V gene, CDR1 is GTSNPN and CDR2 is SVGIG (reference sequence). CDR3 sequence reads: CAWGTGFGGETQYF. DNA for the CDR3: TGTGCCTGGGGGACAGGGTTTGGGGGGGAGACCCAGTACTTC.

The CDR3 DNA is TGTGCCAGCAGCTTAGATGGGACAGGGGGCCGAACTGAAGCTTTCTTT. It encodes CASSLDGTGGRTEAFF. This chain joins TRBV7-9 and TRBJ1-1; 12 nucleotides match TRBD1. V shed 1 base and J 5 bases; nucleotides not matched to a gene: 5. The CDR3 covers 16 residues. In germline, CDR1 is SEHNR, CDR2 FQNEAQ (reference sequence).

The rearrangement links TRBV9 to TRBJ2-3, with D maybe TRBD2 (6 bases). The germline V gene encodes CDR1 SGDLS and CDR2 YYNGEE. The CDR3 is made up of 14 amino acids. The V gene lost 0 bases and the J gene lost 4 bases, with 9 bases spanning the gap. The CDR3 is CASSVGLVADTQYF. As DNA, the CDR3 is TGTGCCAGCAGCGTAGGACTAGTAGCAGATACGCAGTATTTT.

Concerning this clone: The sample contains more than one DNA sequence encoding this CDR3. This chain links TRBV5-1 with TRBJ2-7; no clear D. V was clipped by 4 bases and J by 4 bases, with 6 bases between them. CDR3 length: 11 residues. From germline, CDR1 is SGHRS and CDR2 YFSETQ. This CDR3 reads CASSPGYEQYF. For the CDR3, the DNA is TGCGCCAGCAGCCCGGGTTACGAGCAGTACTTC.

The J gene is TRBJ2-7, the V gene TRBV4-2; TRBD2 is a possible D gene (6 bases). This CDR3 is 12 amino acids long. Trimming pared 2 bases from V and 6 bases from J, leaving 8 bases between. The germline V gene encodes CDR1 LGHNA and CDR2 YNFKEQ. The CDR3 here is CASSQRGGEQYF. The CDR3 DNA reads TGTGCCAGCAGCCAAAGGGGAGGCGAGCAGTACTTC.

The CDR3 here is CTSSQASGGTSSYEQYF. In DNA, the CDR3 is TGCACCAGCAGCCAAGCTAGCGGGGGGACAAGCTCCTACGAGCAGTACTTC. This chain uses TRBV1 with TRBJ2-7; the D call of TRBD2 is as the table states it, not checked on the DNA. TRBV1 is assigned pseudogene status. The CDR3 has 17 amino acids.

V usage is TRBV7-6 and J usage is TRBJ2-7; D remains ambiguous. Looked up from germline, CDR1 is SGHVS and CDR2 is FNYEAQ. The CDR3 is 12 amino acids. V was clipped by 5 bases and J by 5 bases, with 10 bases between them. The CDR3 loop is CASSLMSDEQYF. CDR3 DNA sequence: TGTGCCAGCAGCCTAATGAGTGACGAGCAGTACTTC.

The CDR3 sequence: CASSYAGETQYF. The CDR3 DNA follows: TGTGCCAGCAGTTACGCCGGAGAGACCCAGTACTTC. The rearrangement links TRBV6-6 to TRBJ2-5, with D hard to call. The CDR3 has 12 amino acids. Germline CDR1 MNHNY, CDR2 SVGAGI (reference sequence). With 2 bases removed from V and 4 bases from J, the gap between germline ends came to 5 bases.

A remark on this clone: One junction end does not reproduce the germline sequence, and a read error may be involved. This chain connects TRBV6-1 to TRBJ2-5, with 8 bases lining up with TRBD2. The CDR3 length is 13 residues. CDR1 and CDR2 from the germline V gene are MNHNS and SASEGT. CDR3 DNA sequence: TGTGCCAGCAGTGAAGCTCGAGGGTCTAGCGGGCACTTC. Protein: CASSEARGSSGHF.

The chain recombines TRBV2 with TRBJ2-5, with 7 bases that match TRBD1. The CDR3 covers 16 residues. Trimming took 1 base from V and 4 from J; bases not matched to a gene: 9. Germline V lookup: CDR1 SNHLY, CDR2 FYNNEI. CDR3 amino acids: CASSEEVKRGRETQYF. In nucleotides, the CDR3 is TGTGCCAGCAGTGAAGAGGTCAAGAGGGGGCGAGAGACCCAGTACTTC.